This T cell receptor (beta chain) was recorded in a study of shared clonotypes between healthy human individuals. Study background: Each donor contributed plates that comprised three CD4 naive, three CD4 memory, two CD8 naive and one CD8 memory.

The CDR3 is 16 residues long. J was trimmed by 6 bases and V by 0 bases; bases with no gene match: 11. The V gene's germline CDR1 is MNHEY and CDR2 SMNVEV (reference sequence). As concerns this clone: What it recognizes is unknown.

Overall study results and limits: Clonotype sharing among donors likely depends on sequencing depth. Naive subsets generally exceeded memory subsets in estimated richness.

The table came from immunoSEQ multiplex PCR; TCRdb's copy has only in-frame clones and leaves some out. Seen here are 95,000 to 120,000 clones, approximately 70% observed once, and the top ten hold approximately 23%. J is TRBJ2-7 and V is TRBV27; 7 bases are shared with TRBD2. The sequence derives from a woman in her twenties or thirties in good health. Material for sequencing was memory CD8+ T cells sorted from blood. Subset in this sample: CD45RO+ cells pooled with CCR7-negative TemRA cells. In nucleotides, the CDR3 is TGTGCCAGCAGTTTATCGATGGCTAGCGGACCCCTCGAGCAGTACTTC. Its protein product is CASSLSMASGPLEQYF.